What follows are 6 T cell receptor beta chains derived from one specimen sequenced in a study of cytotoxic CD8 clonotypes in ibrutinib-treated CLL. The repertoire was sequenced with immunoSEQ multiplex PCR; TCRdb's copy has only in-frame clones and lacks some. The sample has about 150,000 clones, about 80% seen once; the top ten hold around 4.9%. Here the sequenced sample was PBMCs, taken after 24 months of ibrutinib treatment. These receptors all stem from a human donor with chronic lymphocytic leukemia.

This clone was counted a single time. V is TRBV15 and J is TRBJ2-3; TRBD2 agrees at 9 bases. Germline V lookup: CDR1 LNHNV, CDR2 YYDKDF (reference sequence). The CDR3 runs to 14 residues. J was trimmed by 10 bases and V by 3 bases; bases with no gene match: 8. CDR3 protein: CATSSGRGGLPQYF. The CDR3 bases are TGTGCCACCAGCAGTGGGCGGGGGGGTTTGCCGCAGTATTTT.

This chain joins TRBV5-1 and TRBJ2-2; D is perhaps TRBD1 (6 bases). Germline V gene sequence: CDR1 SGHRS, CDR2 YFSETQ. The V and J ends lost 6 bases and 1 base respectively, with 13 bases between them. The CDR3 spans 15 residues. CDR3 region: CASTEAGENTGELFF. CDR3 nucleotide sequence: TGCGCCAGCACCGAGGCAGGGGAGAACACCGGGGAGCTGTTTTTT.

The V call is TRBV7-2, the J call TRBJ2-7, with TRBD1 matching 11 bases. Germline V gene lookup returns CDR1 SGHTA and CDR2 FQGNSA. The trim removed 1 base at V and 4 bases at J, leaving 3 bases unmatched. The CDR3 runs 15 residues. The CDR3 sequence is CASSLEDRGLYEQYF. DNA for the CDR3: TGTGCCAGCAGCTTAGAGGACAGGGGGCTGTACGAGCAGTACTTC.

This rearrangement joins TRBV28 to TRBJ2-4, with a weak D call TRBD1 (6 bases). The CDR3 is made up of 13 amino acids. Germline lookup yields CDR1 MDHEN and CDR2 SYDVKM. V lost 6 bases, J lost 8 bases, and 14 bases lay in between. CDR3 loop: CASRVRGWDIQYF. The CDR3 bases are TGTGCCAGCAGGGTCAGGGGCTGGGACATTCAGTACTTC.

J is TRBJ2-5 and V is TRBV28; 9 nucleotides agree with TRBD1. Trimming cost V 5 bases and J 3 bases; bases outside gene matches: 4. The CDR3 is 14 residues long. Per germline, CDR1 MDHEN and CDR2 SYDVKM. The CDR3: CASSRWTGEETQYF. The CDR3 DNA reads TGTGCCAGCAGTCGATGGACAGGGGAAGAGACCCAGTACTTC.

The rearrangement joins TRBV5-1 to TRBJ2-5, with D possibly matching TRBD1 (6 bases). Germline CDR1 reads SGHRS; CDR2 reads YFSETQ. Trimming took 3 bases from V and 4 from J, leaving 13 bases between them. The CDR3 runs 14 residues. CDR3 bases: TGCGCCAGCAGCTCAGGGGCCCTCGGAGAGACCCAGTACTTC. Translated, it gives CASSSGALGETQYF.